These 7 T cell receptor beta chains share one sample of origin, sequenced in a study of CD8 T cells in Susac syndrome (dated by TCRdb to between 2017 and 2020). Receptors were amplified or captured by the immunoSEQ multiplex PCR assay. RNA was extracted using the RNeasy kit, and about 0.45 to 1 microgram was reverse transcribed with random hexamers. The public reads were reprocessed in TCRdb via fastp at Q25 and MiXCR, keeping in-frame beta chains. Rows are unified per CDR3 protein, each entry keeping the most common DNA and genes. The sample table records roughly 200,000 distinct CDR3 sequences; 95% of these occur just once. Approximately 0.082% of the sample is in the top ten clones. The sequencing input was CD4+ T cells from PBMCs. All receptors derive from a human donor with multiple sclerosis.

In this sample, this clonotype turned up once. V usage is TRBV27 and J usage is TRBJ2-3; possibly TRBD1 or TRBD2 for D (5 bases each). The CDR3 has 16 residues. Germline V gene data show CDR1 as MNHEY and CDR2 as SMNVEV (reference sequence). V was pared by 1 base and J by 3 bases, with 14 bases between. CDR3 coding DNA: TGTGCCAGCAGTTTATTCCTCGGGACGAGAACAGATACGCAGTATTTT. Residues: CASSLFLGTRTDTQYF.

The chain links TRBV7-9 to TRBJ1-5, with TRBD1 matching over 8 bases. V lost 5 bases and J lost 5; bases outside the gene matches: 2. The CDR3 consists of 13 residues. CDR1 is SEHNR and CDR2 is FQNEAQ in the germline V gene (reference sequence). This chain's CDR3 is CASSQGAHQPQHF. CDR3 DNA sequence: TGTGCCAGCAGCCAGGGGGCCCATCAGCCCCAGCATTTT.

The chain's CDR3 is CASSVDPFGGETQYF. The CDR3 nucleotides read TGTGCCAGCAGCGTGGACCCTTTTGGGGGAGAGACCCAGTACTTC. The J gene is TRBJ2-5, the V gene TRBV9; D possibly matches TRBD1 or TRBD2 (5 bases each). CDR3 size: 15 residues. Germline assignment: CDR1 SGDLS and CDR2 YYNGEE. Deletions cut 2 bases from V and 4 bases from J, with 15 bases between.

The chain couples TRBV7-3 to TRBJ2-2; 9 positions match TRBD2. V lost 4 bases to trimming and J lost 0 bases; unmatched junction nucleotides: 12. Looked up from germline, CDR1 is SGHTA and CDR2 is FQGTGA. The CDR3 loop spans 19 amino acids. CDR3: CASSSRGALAGSNTGELFF. CDR3 DNA sequence: TGTGCCAGCAGCTCCCGAGGTGCCCTAGCGGGGTCGAACACCGGGGAGCTGTTTTTT.

The genes are TRBV2 and TRBJ2-3, with D perhaps matching TRBD1 (6 bases). This CDR3 is built from 14 residues. Germline V lookup: CDR1 SNHLY, CDR2 FYNNEI. V was clipped by 10 bases and J by 2 bases, with 16 bases between them. The CDR3 bases are TGTGCCATTCGGCCGGGACAATACACAGATACGCAGTATTTT. This sequence encodes CAIRPGQYTDTQYF.

Regarding this clonotype: The junction and the germline gene differ at one end; a read error may be behind it. The rearrangement uses TRBV5-1 and TRBJ2-7; D remains ambiguous. This CDR3 spans 10 amino acids. CDR1 is SGHRS and CDR2 is YFSETQ in the germline V gene. CDR3 sequence: CASSSNEQYF. The CDR3 nucleotides read TGCGCCAGCAGCTCCAACGAGCAGTACTTC.

V usage is TRBV11-2 and J usage is TRBJ2-5, with D perhaps matching TRBD2 (5 bases). The V end was cut by 1 base, the J end by 0 bases, with 12 bases between. The CDR3 runs 16 residues. The germline CDR1 and CDR2 sequences are SGHAT and FQNNGV. In DNA, the CDR3 is TGTGCCAGCAGCTTAGGGGCGGGTTGGTACCAAGAGACCCAGTACTTC. It yields the protein CASSLGAGWYQETQYF.